The 3 T cell receptor beta chains in this list originate from one sample, sequenced in a study of T cells in tuberculosis. Stated time point: new active TB diagnosis, blood taken before or within 7 days of starting treatment. Method: immunoSEQ multiplex PCR; TCRdb's copy keeps in-frame clones and lacks some. The table includes some 49,000 clones, over 90% detected once. The sample here was PBMCs, taken at tuberculosis diagnosis. The receptors here all came from an adult with tuberculosis.

This clone was picked up one time. This sequence joins TRBV29-1 and TRBJ2-7; 10 positions agree with TRBD1. Unmatched junction bases numbered 2, after V lost 7 bases and J lost 2 bases. CDR1 is SQVTM, CDR2 ANQGSEA, per germline. This CDR3 spans 12 amino acids. The CDR3 loop is CSAGQGTYEQYF. CDR3 coding DNA: TGCAGCGCGGGACAGGGGACCTACGAGCAGTACTTC.

The chain joins TRBV11-1 to TRBJ2-3, with 9 bases that match TRBD2. CDR3 length: 16 amino acids. CDR1 is SGHAT and CDR2 is FQDESV in the germline V gene (reference sequence). V gave up 5 bases and J gave up 0 bases; unmatched junction bases: 6. The CDR3 reads CASSDSGRGSTDTQYF. In nucleotides, the CDR3 is TGTGCCAGCAGCGATAGCGGGAGAGGGAGCACAGATACGCAGTATTTT.

The CDR3 reads CASSLRPGEVNYGYTF. CDR3 nucleotides: TGTGCCAGCAGCTTGCGCCCGGGGGAGGTGAACTATGGCTACACCTTC. The chain has TRBV5-4 and TRBJ1-2; D possibly corresponds to TRBD1 (5 bases). Looked up from germline, CDR1 is SGHNT and CDR2 is YYREEE (reference sequence). The CDR3 loop spans 16 amino acids. Trimming stripped 1 base from V and 2 bases from J, with 15 bases between.